These T cell receptor beta chains were read from a single sample in a study of PD-L1 blockade in urothelial cancer. The method was immunoSEQ multiplex PCR; TCRdb's version includes in-frame clones alone and lacks a portion of them. In the table there are 15,000 to 20,000 clones, about 89% of which are singletons. This specimen was PBMCs, taken around atezolizumab (anti-PD-L1) treatment. Source of these receptors: a man between 65 and 79 years old with urothelial cancer. CDR3s include the opening cysteine and the closing phenylalanine or tryptophan. A D gene is named only where the DNA matches it firmly. Only part of the rows carry a size: once, few, many, or a class if the clone is expanded.

TRBD2 | TRBJ2-2 | TRBV2 | 18 | once | CASSEWRRLAGGLGELFF | TGTGCCAGCAGTGAATGGAGGCGACTAGCGGGGGGGTTAGGGGAGCTGTTTTTT
TRBD1 | TRBJ2-3 | TRBV2 | 14 | NA | CASRPGQLPDTQYF | TGTGCCAGCAGACCGGGACAGCTGCCAGATACGCAGTATTTT
NA | TRBJ1-2 | TRBV5-1 | 13 | NA | CASSVRVTDGYTF | TGCGCCAGCAGCGTCAGGGTTACCGATGGCTACACCTTC
NA | TRBJ2-1 | TRBV4-1 | 16 | NA | CASSQELGSGGSEQFF | TGCGCCAGCAGCCAAGAATTGGGTTCTGGAGGGAGTGAGCAGTTCTTC
NA | TRBJ1-1 | TRBV19 | 10 | NA | CASRLDKAFF | TGTGCCAGTAGACTTGACAAAGCTTTCTTT
NA | TRBJ1-1 | TRBV18 | 15 | NA | CASSPYSSPNTEAFF | TGTGCCAGCTCACCTTACAGCAGTCCGAACACTGAAGCTTTCTTT
TRBD2 | TRBJ2-1 | TRBV4-1 | 16 | NA | CASSRGLLASGNEQFF | TGCGCCAGCAGCCGAGGCCTCCTAGCTAGCGGCAATGAGCAGTTCTTC
NA | TRBJ1-5 | TRBV30 | 14 | NA | CAWSGQASNQPQHF | TGTGCCTGGAGTGGACAGGCTAGCAATCAGCCCCAGCATTTT
TRBD1 | TRBJ1-3 | TRBV18 | 17 | NA | CASSGGAGTGSGNTIYF | TGTGCCAGCTCGGGGGGAGCCGGGACAGGCTCTGGAAACACCATATATTTT
TRBD1 | TRBJ2-7 | TRBV29-1 | 13 | once | CSVHTTRTGRKYF | TGCAGCGTTCACACAACTCGGACAGGGAGGAAGTACTTC
NA | TRBJ2-7 | TRBV6-1 | 14 | NA | CASSETRGPYEQYF | TGTGCCAGCAGTGAAACCAGGGGCCCCTACGAGCAGTACTTC
NA | TRBJ2-7 | TRBV27 | 13 | NA | CASSLQGSYEQYF | TGTGCCAGCAGCTTACAGGGCTCCTACGAGCAGTACTTC
NA | TRBJ1-4 | TRBV19 | 12 | NA | CASSTGVEKLFF | TGTGCCAGCTCGACAGGCGTGGAAAAACTGTTTTTT
NA | TRBJ2-2 | TRBV2 | 15 | NA | CASILDRQNTGELFF | TGTGCCAGCATTCTGGACAGACAGAACACCGGGGAGCTGTTTTTT
TRBD2 | TRBJ2-4 | TRBV6-6 | 15 | NA | CASSLNRGGKNIQYF | TGTGCCAGCAGTTTAAATCGGGGGGGCAAAAACATTCAGTACTTC
NA | TRBJ2-7 | TRBV19 | 14 | NA | CASSILDRPYEQYF | TGTGCCAGTAGTATTCTAGACAGACCCTACGAGCAGTACTTC
NA | TRBJ1-5 | TRBV5-4 | 15 | NA | CASSLGPHSNQPQHF | TGTGCCAGCAGCTTGGGTCCCCATAGCAATCAGCCCCAGCATTTT
NA | TRBJ2-5 | TRBV5-1 | 15 | few | CASSLVGVFQETQYF | TGCGCCAGCAGCTTGGTAGGGGTGTTCCAAGAGACCCAGTACTTC
NA | TRBJ2-7 | TRBV7-9 | 13 | NA | CASSFDSELEQYF | TGTGCCAGCAGCTTCGACAGCGAGCTCGAGCAGTACTTC
NA | TRBJ1-1 | TRBV7-2 | 13 | NA | CAITGRKNTEAFF | TGTGCCATAACGGGAAGGAAGAACACTGAAGCTTTCTTT
TRBD1 | TRBJ1-1 | TRBV2 | 14 | once | CASSEQGANTEAFF | TGTGCCAGCAGTGAACAGGGGGCGAACACTGAAGCTTTCTTT
TRBD2 | TRBJ2-5 | TRBV27 | 15 | NA | CASSQGLADQETQYF | TGTGCCAGCAGCCAAGGACTAGCGGACCAAGAGACCCAGTACTTC
NA | TRBJ2-7 | TRBV2 | 14 | NA | CASSFPLGSYEQYF | TGTGCCAGCAGTTTTCCGCTCGGCTCCTACGAGCAGTACTTC
NA | TRBJ1-3 | TRBV15 | 16 | NA | CATSRAGSSSGNTIYF | TGTGCCACCAGCAGAGCGGGATCCAGCTCTGGAAACACCATATATTTT